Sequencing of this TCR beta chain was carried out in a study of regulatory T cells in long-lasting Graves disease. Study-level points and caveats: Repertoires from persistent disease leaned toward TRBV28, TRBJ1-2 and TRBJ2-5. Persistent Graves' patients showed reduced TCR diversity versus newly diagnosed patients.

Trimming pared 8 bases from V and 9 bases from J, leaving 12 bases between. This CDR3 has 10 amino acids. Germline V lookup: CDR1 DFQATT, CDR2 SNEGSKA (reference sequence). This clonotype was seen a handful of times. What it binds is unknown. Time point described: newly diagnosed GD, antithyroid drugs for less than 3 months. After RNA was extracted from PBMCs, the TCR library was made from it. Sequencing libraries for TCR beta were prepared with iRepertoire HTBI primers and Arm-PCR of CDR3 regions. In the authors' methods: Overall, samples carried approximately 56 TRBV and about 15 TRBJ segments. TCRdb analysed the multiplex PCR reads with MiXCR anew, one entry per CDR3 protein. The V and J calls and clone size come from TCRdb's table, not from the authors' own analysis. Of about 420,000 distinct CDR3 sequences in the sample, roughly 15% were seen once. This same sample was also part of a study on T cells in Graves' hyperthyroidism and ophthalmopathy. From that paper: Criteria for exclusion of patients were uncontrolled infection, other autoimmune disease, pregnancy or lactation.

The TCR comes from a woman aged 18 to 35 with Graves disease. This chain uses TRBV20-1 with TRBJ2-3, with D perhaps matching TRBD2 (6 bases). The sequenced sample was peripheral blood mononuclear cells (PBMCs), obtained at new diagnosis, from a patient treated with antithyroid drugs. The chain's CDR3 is CSTGEETQYF. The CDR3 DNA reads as TGCAGTACGGGAGAGGAGACGCAGTATTTT.